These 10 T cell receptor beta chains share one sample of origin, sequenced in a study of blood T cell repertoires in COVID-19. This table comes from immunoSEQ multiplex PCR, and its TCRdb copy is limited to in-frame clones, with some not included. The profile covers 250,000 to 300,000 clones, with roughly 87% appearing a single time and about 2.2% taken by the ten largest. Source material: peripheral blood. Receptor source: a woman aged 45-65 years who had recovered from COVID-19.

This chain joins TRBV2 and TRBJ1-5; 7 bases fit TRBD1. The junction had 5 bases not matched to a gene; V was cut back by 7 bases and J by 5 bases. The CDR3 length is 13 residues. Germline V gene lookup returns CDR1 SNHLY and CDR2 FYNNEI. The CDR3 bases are TGTGCCAGCAACATACAGGGGTATCAGCCCCAGCATTTT. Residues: CASNIQGYQPQHF. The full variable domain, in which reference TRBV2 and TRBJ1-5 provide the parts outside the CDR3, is EPEVTQTPSHQVTQMGQEVILRCVPISNHLYFYWYRQILGQKVEFLVSFYNNEISEKSEIFDDQFSVERPDGSNFTLKIRSTKLEDSAMYFCASNIQGYQPQHFGDGTRLSIL.

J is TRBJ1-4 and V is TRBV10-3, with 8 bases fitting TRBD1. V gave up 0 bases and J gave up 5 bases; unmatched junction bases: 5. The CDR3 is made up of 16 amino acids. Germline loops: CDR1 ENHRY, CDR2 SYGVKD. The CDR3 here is CAISESRQGANEKLFF. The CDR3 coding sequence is TGTGCCATCAGTGAGTCTCGCCAGGGGGCAAATGAAAAACTGTTTTTT.

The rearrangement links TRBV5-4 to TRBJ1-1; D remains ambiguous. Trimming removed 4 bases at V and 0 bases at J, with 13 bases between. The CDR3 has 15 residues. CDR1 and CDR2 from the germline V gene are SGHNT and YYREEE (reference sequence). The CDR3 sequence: CASSPGHRLNTEAFF. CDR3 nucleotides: TGTGCCAGCAGCCCCGGCCACAGACTGAACACTGAAGCTTTCTTT.

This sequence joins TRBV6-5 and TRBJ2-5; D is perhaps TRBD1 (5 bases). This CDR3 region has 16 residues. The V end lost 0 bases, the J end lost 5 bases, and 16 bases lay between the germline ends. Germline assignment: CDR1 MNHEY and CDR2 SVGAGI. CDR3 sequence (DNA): TGTGCCAGCAGTTACTCGATAGGGGCAGGTGGTGAGACCCAGTACTTC. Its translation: CASSYSIGAGGETQYF.

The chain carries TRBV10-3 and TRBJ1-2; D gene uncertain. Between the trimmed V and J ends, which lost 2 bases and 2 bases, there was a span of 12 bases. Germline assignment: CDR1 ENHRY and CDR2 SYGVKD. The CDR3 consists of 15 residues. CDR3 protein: CAISESMGVNYGYTF. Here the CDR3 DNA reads TGTGCCATCAGTGAGAGTATGGGAGTCAACTATGGCTACACCTTC.

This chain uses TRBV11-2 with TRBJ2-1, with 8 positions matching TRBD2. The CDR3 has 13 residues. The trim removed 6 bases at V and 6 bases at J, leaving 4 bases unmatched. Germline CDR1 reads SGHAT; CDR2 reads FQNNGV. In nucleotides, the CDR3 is TGTGCCAGCAGTTTTGCGGGGGGCAATGAGCAGTTCTTC. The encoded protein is CASSFAGGNEQFF.

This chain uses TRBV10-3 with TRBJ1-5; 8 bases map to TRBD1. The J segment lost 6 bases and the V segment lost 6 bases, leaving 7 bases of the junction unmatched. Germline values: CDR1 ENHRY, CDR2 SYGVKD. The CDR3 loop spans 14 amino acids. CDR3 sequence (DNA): TGTGCCATCAGCTTCGGACAGGGCGGTCAGCCCCAGCATTTT. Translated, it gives CAISFGQGGQPQHF.

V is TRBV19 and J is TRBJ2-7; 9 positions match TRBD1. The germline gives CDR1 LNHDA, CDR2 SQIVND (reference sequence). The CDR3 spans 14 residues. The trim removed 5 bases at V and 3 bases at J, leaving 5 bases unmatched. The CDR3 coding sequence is TGTGCCAGTAGTCAAAACAGGGGGCTCTACGAGCAGTACTTC. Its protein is CASSQNRGLYEQYF.

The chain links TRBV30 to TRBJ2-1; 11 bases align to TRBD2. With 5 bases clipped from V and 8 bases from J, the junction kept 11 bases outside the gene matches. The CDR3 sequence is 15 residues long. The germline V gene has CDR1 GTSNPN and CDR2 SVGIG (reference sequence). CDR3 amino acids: CAWAGTSGKPHEQFF. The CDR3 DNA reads TGTGCCTGGGCTGGGACTAGCGGAAAACCCCATGAGCAGTTCTTC.

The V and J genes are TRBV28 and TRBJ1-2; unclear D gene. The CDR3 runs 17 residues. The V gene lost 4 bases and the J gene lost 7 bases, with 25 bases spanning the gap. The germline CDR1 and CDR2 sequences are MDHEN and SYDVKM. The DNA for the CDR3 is TGTGCCAGCAGTTCTTTTGCTTTCGATCCACCCGGTATTGGCTACACCTTC. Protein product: CASSSFAFDPPGIGYTF.